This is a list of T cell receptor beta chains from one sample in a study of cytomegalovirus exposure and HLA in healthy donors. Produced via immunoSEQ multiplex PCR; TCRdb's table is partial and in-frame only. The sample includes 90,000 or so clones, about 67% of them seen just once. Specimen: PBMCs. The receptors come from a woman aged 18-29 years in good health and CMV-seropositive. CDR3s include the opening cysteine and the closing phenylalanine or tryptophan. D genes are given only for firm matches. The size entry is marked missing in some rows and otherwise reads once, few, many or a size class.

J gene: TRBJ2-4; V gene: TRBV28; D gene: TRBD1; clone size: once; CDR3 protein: CASSLTGSGGIQYF; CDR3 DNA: TGTGCCAGCAGCTTGACAGGGAGTGGGGGCATTCAGTACTTC
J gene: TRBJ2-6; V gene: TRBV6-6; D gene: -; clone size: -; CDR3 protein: CASRGANVLTF; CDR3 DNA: TGTGCCAGCCGTGGGGCCAACGTCCTGACTTTC
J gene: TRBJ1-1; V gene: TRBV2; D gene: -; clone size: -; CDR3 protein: CASTDMAAVDTEAFF; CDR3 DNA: TGTGCCAGCACTGATATGGCTGCGGTGGACACTGAAGCTTTCTTT
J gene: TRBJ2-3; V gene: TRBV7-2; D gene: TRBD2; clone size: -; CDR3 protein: CASSLELLSSGGDTQYF; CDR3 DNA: TGTGCCAGCAGCTTAGAACTCCTTTCTAGCGGGGGAGATACGCAGTATTTT
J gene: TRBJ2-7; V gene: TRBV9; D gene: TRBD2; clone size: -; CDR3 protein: CASSPGTTSSYEQYF; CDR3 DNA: TGTGCCAGCAGCCCAGGGACTACTAGCTCCTACGAGCAGTACTTC
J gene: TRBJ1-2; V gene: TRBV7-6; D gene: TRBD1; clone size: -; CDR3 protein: CASSEGTGSNYGYTF; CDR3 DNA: TGTGCCAGCAGCGAAGGGACAGGCTCTAACTATGGCTACACCTTC
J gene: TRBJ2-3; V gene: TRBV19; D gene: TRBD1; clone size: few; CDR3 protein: CASSGDRGDTQYF; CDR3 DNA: TGTGCCAGTAGTGGGGACAGGGGAGATACGCAGTATTTT
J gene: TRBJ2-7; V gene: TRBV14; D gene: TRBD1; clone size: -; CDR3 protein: CASSQVAGTGLTYEQYF; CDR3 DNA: TGTGCCAGCAGCCAAGTCGCAGGGACAGGGTTAACCTACGAGCAGTACTTC
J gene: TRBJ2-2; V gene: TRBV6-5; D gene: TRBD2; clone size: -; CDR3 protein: CASSFLTSGNTGELFF; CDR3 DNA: TGTGCCAGCAGTTTTTTGACTAGCGGGAACACCGGGGAGCTGTTTTTT
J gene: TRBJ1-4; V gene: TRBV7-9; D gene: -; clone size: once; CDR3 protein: CASSPGTNEKLFF; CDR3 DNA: TGTGCCAGCAGCCCAGGGACTAATGAAAAACTGTTTTTT
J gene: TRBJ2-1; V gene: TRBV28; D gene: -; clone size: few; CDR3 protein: CASRGERVSYNEQFF; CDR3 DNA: TGTGCCAGCAGGGGGGAGCGGGTCTCCTACAATGAGCAGTTCTTC
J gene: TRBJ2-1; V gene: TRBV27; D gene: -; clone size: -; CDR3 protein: CASRVSSYNEQFF; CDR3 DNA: TGTGCCAGCCGGGTTTCCTCCTACAATGAGCAGTTCTTC
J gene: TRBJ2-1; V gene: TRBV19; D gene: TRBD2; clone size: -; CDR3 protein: CASSIVRTSGDNEQFF; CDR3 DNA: TGTGCCAGTAGTATAGTAAGAACTAGCGGGGACAATGAGCAGTTCTTC
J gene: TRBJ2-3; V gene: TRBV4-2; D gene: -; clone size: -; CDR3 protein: CASSQHRGGHRAPGTDTQYF; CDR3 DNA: TGTGCCAGCAGTCAGCATAGGGGGGGCCATCGAGCCCCTGGCACAGATACGCAGTATTTT
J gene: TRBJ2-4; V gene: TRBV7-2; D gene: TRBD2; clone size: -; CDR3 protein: CASSLAGGAIQYF; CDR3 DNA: TGTGCCAGCAGCTTAGCCGGGGGGGCGATTCAGTACTTC
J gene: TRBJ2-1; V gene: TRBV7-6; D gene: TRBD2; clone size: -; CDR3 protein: CASSSRTSGGPSSYNEQFF; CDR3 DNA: TGTGCCAGCAGCTCCCGGACTAGCGGGGGGCCGAGCTCCTACAATGAGCAGTTCTTC
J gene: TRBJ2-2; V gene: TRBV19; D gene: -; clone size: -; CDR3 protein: CASSIDLGSTGELFF; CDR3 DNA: TGTGCCAGTAGTATAGATCTAGGGAGCACCGGGGAGCTGTTTTTT
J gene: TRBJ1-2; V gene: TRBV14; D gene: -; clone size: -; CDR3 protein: CASSQSSPVSDGYTF; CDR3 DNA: TGTGCCAGCAGCCAGTCTTCCCCGGTTTCGGATGGCTACACCTTC
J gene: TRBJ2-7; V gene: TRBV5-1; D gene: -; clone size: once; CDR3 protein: CASSLATGYEQYF; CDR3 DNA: TGCGCCAGCAGCTTGGCCACGGGCTACGAGCAGTACTTC
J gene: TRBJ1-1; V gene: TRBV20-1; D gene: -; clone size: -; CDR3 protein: CSADQAEAFF; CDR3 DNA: TGCAGTGCTGATCAGGCGGAAGCTTTCTTT
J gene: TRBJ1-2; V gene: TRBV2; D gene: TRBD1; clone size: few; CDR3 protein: CASSETRDSLRGYTF; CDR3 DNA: TGTGCCAGCAGTGAGACGCGGGACAGCCTTCGGGGCTACACCTTC
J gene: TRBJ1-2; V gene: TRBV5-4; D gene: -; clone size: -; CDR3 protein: CASSFENYGYTF; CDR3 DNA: TGTGCCAGCAGCTTTGAGAACTATGGCTACACCTTC
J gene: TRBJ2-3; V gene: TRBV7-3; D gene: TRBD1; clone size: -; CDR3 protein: CASSPGQGYTQYF; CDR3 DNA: TGTGCCAGCAGCCCCGGACAGGGATATACGCAGTATTTT
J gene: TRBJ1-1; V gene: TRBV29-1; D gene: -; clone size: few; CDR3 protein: CSVGTKNTEAFF; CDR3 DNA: TGCAGCGTCGGGACAAAGAACACTGAAGCTTTCTTT
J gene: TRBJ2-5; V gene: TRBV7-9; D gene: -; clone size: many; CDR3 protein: CASSGGGRETQYF; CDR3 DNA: TGTGCCAGCAGTGGCGGGGGCAGGGAGACCCAGTACTTC
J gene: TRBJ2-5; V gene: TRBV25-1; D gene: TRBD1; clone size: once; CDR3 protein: CASRGQTQETQYF; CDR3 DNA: TGTGCCAGCAGGGGACAGACCCAAGAGACCCAGTACTTC
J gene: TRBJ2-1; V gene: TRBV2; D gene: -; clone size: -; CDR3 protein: CASSSLLRYNEQFF; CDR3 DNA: TGTGCCAGCAGTTCCCTACTCCGGTACAATGAGCAGTTCTTC
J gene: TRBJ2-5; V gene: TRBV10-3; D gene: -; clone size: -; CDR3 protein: CAISELEETQYF; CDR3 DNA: TGTGCCATCAGTGAGTTAGAGGAGACCCAGTACTTC
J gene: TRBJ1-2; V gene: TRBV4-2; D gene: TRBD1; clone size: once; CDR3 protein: CASSLYVGDRSNGYTF; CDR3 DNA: TGTGCCAGCAGCCTCTACGTGGGGGACAGGTCGAATGGCTACACCTTC
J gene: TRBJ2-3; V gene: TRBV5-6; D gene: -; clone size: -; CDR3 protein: CASSLGVYSSTDTQYF; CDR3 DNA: TGTGCCAGCAGCTTGGGCGTCTATTCTAGCACAGATACGCAGTATTTT
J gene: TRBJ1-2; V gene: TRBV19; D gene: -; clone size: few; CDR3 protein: CASWTENYGYTF; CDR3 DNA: TGTGCCAGTTGGACAGAGAACTATGGCTACACCTTC
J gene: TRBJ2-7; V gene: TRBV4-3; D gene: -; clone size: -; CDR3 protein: CASSQAVTGSYEQYF; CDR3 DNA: TGCGCCAGCAGCCAAGCCGTCACAGGGAGCTACGAGCAGTACTTC
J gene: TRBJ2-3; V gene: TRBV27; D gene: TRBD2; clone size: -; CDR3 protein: CASSPPRVAGGPADTQYF; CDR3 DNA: TGTGCCAGCAGTCCTCCCCGGGTAGCGGGAGGGCCGGCAGATACGCAGTATTTT
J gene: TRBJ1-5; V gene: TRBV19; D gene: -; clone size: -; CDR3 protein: CASSTGLGQPQHF; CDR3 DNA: TGTGCCAGTTCTACAGGGCTAGGTCAGCCCCAGCATTTT
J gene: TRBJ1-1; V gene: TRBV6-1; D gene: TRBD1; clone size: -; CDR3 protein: CASRGTGRRTEAFF; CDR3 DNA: TGTGCCAGCAGGGGGACAGGGAGGAGAACTGAAGCTTTCTTT
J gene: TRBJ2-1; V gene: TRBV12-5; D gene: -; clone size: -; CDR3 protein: CASGLGAGANNEQFF; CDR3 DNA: TGTGCTAGTGGTTTGGGGGCAGGGGCTAACAATGAGCAGTTCTTC
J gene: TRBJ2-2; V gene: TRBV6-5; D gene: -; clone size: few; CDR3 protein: CASKITQGTGELFF; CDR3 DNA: TGTGCCAGCAAGATTACACAGGGTACCGGGGAGCTGTTTTTT
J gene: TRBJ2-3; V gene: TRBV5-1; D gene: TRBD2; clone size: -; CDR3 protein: CASSLGWAGGTDTQYF; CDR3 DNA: TGCGCCAGCAGCTTGGGATGGGCGGGGGGCACAGATACGCAGTATTTT
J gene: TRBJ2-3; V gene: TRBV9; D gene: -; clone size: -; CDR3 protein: CASSPTLRFADTQYF; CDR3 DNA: TGTGCCAGCAGCCCCACGTTGAGGTTCGCAGATACGCAGTATTTT
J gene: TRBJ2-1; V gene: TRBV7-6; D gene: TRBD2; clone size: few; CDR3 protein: CASSTEASGGADEQFF; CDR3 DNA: TGTGCCAGCAGCACCGAAGCTAGCGGGGGGGCAGATGAGCAGTTCTTC
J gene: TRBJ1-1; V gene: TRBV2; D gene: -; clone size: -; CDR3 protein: CASTVIEAFF; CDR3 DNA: TGTGCCAGCACTGTTATTGAAGCTTTCTTT
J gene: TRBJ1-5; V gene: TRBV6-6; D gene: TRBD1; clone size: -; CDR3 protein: CASSPYMDRAQPQHF; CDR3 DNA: TGTGCCAGCAGTCCCTACATGGACAGGGCTCAGCCCCAGCATTTT
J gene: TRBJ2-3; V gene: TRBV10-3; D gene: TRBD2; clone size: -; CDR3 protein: CAIRIGGGSTDTQYF; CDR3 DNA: TGTGCCATCAGAATCGGGGGGGGGAGCACAGATACGCAGTATTTT
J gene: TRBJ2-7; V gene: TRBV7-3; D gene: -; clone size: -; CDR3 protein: CASSSQDSYEQYF; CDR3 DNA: TGTGCCAGCAGCTCACAGGACTCCTACGAGCAGTACTTC
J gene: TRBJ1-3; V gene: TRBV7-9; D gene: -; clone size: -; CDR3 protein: CASSSGSGNTIYF; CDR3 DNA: TGTGCCAGCAGCTCGGGCTCTGGAAACACCATATATTTT
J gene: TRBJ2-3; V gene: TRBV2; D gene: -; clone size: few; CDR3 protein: CASSDPSHPSTDTQYF; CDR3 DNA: TGTGCCAGCAGTGATCCAAGCCACCCTAGCACAGATACGCAGTATTTT
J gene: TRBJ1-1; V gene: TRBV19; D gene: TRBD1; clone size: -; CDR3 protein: CASSIDRQGRIAEAFF; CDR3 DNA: TGTGCCAGTAGTATAGATAGACAGGGCCGAATTGCTGAAGCTTTCTTT
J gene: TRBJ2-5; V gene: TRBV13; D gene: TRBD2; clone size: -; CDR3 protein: CASSLKGTSGGKETQYF; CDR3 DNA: TGTGCCAGCAGCTTAAAGGGGACTAGCGGGGGGAAAGAGACCCAGTACTTC